The sequence of this T cell receptor (beta chain) was determined in a study of T cell responses to AZD1222 COVID-19 vaccine. The CDR3 consists of 13 residues. Germline V gives CDR1 SEHNR, CDR2 FQNEAQ (reference sequence). Trimming removed 3 bases at V and 4 bases at J, with 8 bases between. Profiled with immunoSEQ multiplex PCR; TCRdb holds only in-frame clones, not every one. The sample holds about 110,000 clones, about 88% seen once. The specimen was peripheral blood, collected on day 0 of AZD1222 vaccination. This clonotype originated in an adult in good health. This sequence joins TRBV7-9 and TRBJ2-3; the D is unclear. The CDR3 DNA reads as TGTGCCAGCAGCTTCCGAGCGCCAGATACGCAGTATTTT. It encodes CASSFRAPDTQYF.